This T cell receptor beta chain is from a study of cytomegalovirus exposure and HLA in healthy donors. Whole-study context: HLA-typed donors were the source of some 85 million unique TCRs, which an early data release held. General study findings and limits: Upon later analysis, TCR association rates were observed to vary by HLA locus, being highest for DRB1 and lowest for HLA-C. At a 0.05 false discovery rate, a later analysis found 16,951 TCR beta sequences to be associated with HLA alleles. Later analysis indicated greater clonal expansion among HLA-associated TCR beta chains than among equally common other chains.

The PCR had 60 Vbeta and 13 Jbeta primers. The repertoire was sequenced with immunoSEQ multiplex PCR; TCRdb's copy has only in-frame clones and lacks some. Among some 80,000 clones, 60% to 85% were seen once, and the ten largest hold 5.5% to 6%. This clone has just one count. Its antigen remains unidentified. Trimming shortened V by 6 bases and J by 10 bases, and 10 bases separated the two germline ends. The CDR3 extends over 11 amino acids. CDR1 MDHEN and CDR2 SYDVKM come from the germline V gene. The V call is TRBV28, the J call TRBJ2-1, with TRBD2 as a possible D gene (5 bases). The sequenced material came from PBMCs. This receptor was taken from a man aged 18 to 35 in good health and CMV-seropositive. CDR3: CASSWEREQFF. CDR3 sequence (DNA): TGTGCCAGCAGCTGGGAGAGAGAGCAGTTCTTC.